Below, 8 T cell receptor beta chains from the same sample are listed, as sequenced in a study of blood T cell repertoires in COVID-19 (TCRdb year 2020). Library preparation employed the immunoSEQ multiplex PCR assay. In TCRdb, the immuneACCESS table is reduced to in-frame sequences with V and J assigned. These tables do not hold every clone; where another copy was compared, an unresolved V gene accounts for under half, and the others remain unexplained. Here the sample has some 190,000 clones; 80% occur a single time. The ten largest clones capture around 6.9% of the sample. The sample consisted of peripheral blood. The receptor source for this set is a man in his 60s with acute or convalescent COVID-19.

This sequence joins TRBV9 and TRBJ2-7; TRBD2 might be the D (6 bases). V was shortened by 3 bases and J by 1 base, with 17 bases between the two germline ends. The CDR3 is 16 amino acids. CDR1 and CDR2 (germline): SGDLS, YYNGEE. In DNA, the CDR3 is TGTGCCAGCAGCGCCCGGGACTCGCGAAATTCCTACGAGCAGTACTTC. Translating it yields CASSARDSRNSYEQYF.

This chain links TRBV5-1 with TRBJ2-1; 9 bases are shared with TRBD2. V was pared by 5 bases and J by 8 bases, with 5 bases of the junction left unmatched. Germline-derived CDR1 and CDR2 are SGHRS and YFSETQ. This CDR3 is 13 amino acids long. As DNA, the CDR3 is TGCGCCAGCAGAGGGGGCGGGAGGGATGAGCAGTTCTTC. The encoded protein is CASRGGGRDEQFF.

The rearrangement links TRBV19 to TRBJ2-7, with unresolved D. V gave up 7 bases and J gave up 2 bases, with 12 bases separating them. The V gene's germline CDR1 is LNHDA and CDR2 SQIVND (reference sequence). The CDR3 contains 13 residues. The CDR3 sequence is CASKPEHAYEQYF. Written as DNA, the CDR3 is TGTGCCAGTAAACCGGAGCACGCCTACGAGCAGTACTTC.

V and J are TRBV3-1 (or the pseudogene TRBV3-2) and TRBJ2-6, with D possibly being TRBD2 (5 bases). The CDR3 length is 16 residues. The germline V and J ends were trimmed by 0 bases and 1 base, with 7 bases remaining between them. Germline V gene data show CDR1 as LGHDT and CDR2 as YNNKEL (reference sequence). The CDR3, as DNA: TGTGCCAGCAGCCAAGATTCGGGGTCTGGGGCCAACGTCCTGACTTTC. Translation gives CASSQDSGSGANVLTF.

V is TRBV18 and J is TRBJ2-5; a weak D match, TRBD2 (5 bases). Trimming shortened V by 1 base and J by 3 bases, and 6 bases separated the two germline ends. Germline assignment: CDR1 KGHSH and CDR2 LQKENI. CDR3 length: 13 residues. The CDR3 coding sequence is TGTGCCAGCTCACCACAGCGGAAAGAGACCCAGTACTTC. Translation gives CASSPQRKETQYF.

This chain links TRBV9 with TRBJ2-2; TRBD2 agrees at 13 bases. Germline assignment: CDR1 SGDLS and CDR2 YYNGEE. This CDR3 is 17 amino acids long. The V segment lost 4 bases and the J segment 4 bases; nucleotides outside the gene matches: 7. The CDR3 spells CASSPWTSGGITGELFF. Written as DNA, the CDR3 is TGTGCCAGCAGCCCCTGGACTAGCGGGGGCATCACCGGGGAGCTGTTTTTT.

The chain uses TRBV4-2 and TRBJ2-1, with D tentatively TRBD2 (6 bases). CDR3 size: 16 residues. Germline V gene sequence: CDR1 LGHNA, CDR2 YNFKEQ. Trimming stripped 4 bases from V and 1 base from J, with 14 bases between. The CDR3 here is CASSLEGLSSYNEQFF. The CDR3 DNA sequence: TGTGCCAGCAGCCTGGAGGGACTTTCGTCCTACAATGAGCAGTTCTTC.

The chain joins TRBV15 to TRBJ2-2; 7 nucleotides align to TRBD1. J gave up 0 bases and V 9 bases, and 7 bases lay outside the gene matches. Germline V gives CDR1 LNHNV, CDR2 YYDKDF (reference sequence). The CDR3 length is 15 residues. As DNA, the CDR3 is TGTGCCACGAGTACCGGGACAGCGAACACCGGGGAGCTGTTTTTT. Its protein product is CATSTGTANTGELFF.